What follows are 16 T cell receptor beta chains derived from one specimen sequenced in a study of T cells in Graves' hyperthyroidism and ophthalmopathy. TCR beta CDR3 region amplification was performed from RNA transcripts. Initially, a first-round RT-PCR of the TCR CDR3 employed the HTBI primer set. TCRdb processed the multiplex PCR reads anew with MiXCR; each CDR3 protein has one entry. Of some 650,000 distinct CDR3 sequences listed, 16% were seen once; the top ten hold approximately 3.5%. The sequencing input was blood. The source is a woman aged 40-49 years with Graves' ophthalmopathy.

The CDR3 region is CASSLWTGSNTGELFF. DNA for the CDR3: TGTGCCAGCAGCCTCTGGACAGGCTCGAACACCGGGGAGCTGTTTTTT. The V call is TRBV3-1, the J call TRBJ2-2; the match to TRBD1 covers 7 bases. The CDR3 runs to 16 residues. In germline, CDR1 is LGHDT, CDR2 YNNKEL (reference sequence). V lost 4 bases, J lost 0 bases, and 5 bases stayed unmatched.

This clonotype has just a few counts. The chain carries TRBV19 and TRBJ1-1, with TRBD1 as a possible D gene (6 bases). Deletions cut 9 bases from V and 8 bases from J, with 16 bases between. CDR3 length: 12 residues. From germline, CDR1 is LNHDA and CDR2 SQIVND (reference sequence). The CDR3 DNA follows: TGTGCCAGCGGACAGCCCCCCTCCGAAGCTTTCTTT. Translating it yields CASGQPPSEAFF.

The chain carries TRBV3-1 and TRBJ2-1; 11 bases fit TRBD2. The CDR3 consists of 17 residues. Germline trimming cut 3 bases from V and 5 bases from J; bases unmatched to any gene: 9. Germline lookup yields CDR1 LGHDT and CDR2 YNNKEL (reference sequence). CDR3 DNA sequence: TGTGCCAGCAGCCAGTCCCGAGGGACTAGCGGAAACAATGAGCAGTTCTTC. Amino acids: CASSQSRGTSGNNEQFF.

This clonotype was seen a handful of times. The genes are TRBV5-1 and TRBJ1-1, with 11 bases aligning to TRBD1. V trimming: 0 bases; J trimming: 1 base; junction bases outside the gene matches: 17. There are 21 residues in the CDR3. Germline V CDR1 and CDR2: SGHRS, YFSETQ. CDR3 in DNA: TGCGCCAGCAGCTTGGCACTTAATCGGGACAGGGGGGTCTTCGGGAACACTGAAGCTTTCTTT. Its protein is CASSLALNRDRGVFGNTEAFF.

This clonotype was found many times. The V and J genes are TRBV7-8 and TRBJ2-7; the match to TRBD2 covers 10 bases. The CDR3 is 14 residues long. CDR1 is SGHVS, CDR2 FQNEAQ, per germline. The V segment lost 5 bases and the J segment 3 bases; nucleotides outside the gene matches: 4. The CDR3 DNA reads TGTGCCAGCAGCGCGATAGCGGGGGGCTACGAGCAGTACTTC. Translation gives CASSAIAGGYEQYF.

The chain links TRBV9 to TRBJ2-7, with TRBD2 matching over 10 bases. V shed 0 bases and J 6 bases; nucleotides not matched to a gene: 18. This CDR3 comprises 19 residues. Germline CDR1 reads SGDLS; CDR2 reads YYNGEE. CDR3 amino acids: CASSVGPVAWASGGGEQYF. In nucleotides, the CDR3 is TGTGCCAGCAGCGTAGGGCCCGTTGCCTGGGCTAGCGGGGGAGGCGAGCAGTACTTC.

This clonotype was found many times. This CDR3 reads CASSLSYAAHEQYF. CDR3 DNA sequence: TGTGCCAGCAGCCTCTCATACGCGGCCCACGAGCAGTACTTC. This chain connects TRBV11-2 to TRBJ2-7; D uncertain. Per germline, CDR1 SGHAT and CDR2 FQNNGV. Between the trimmed V and J ends, which lost 5 bases and 5 bases, there was a span of 16 bases. The CDR3 is 14 residues long.

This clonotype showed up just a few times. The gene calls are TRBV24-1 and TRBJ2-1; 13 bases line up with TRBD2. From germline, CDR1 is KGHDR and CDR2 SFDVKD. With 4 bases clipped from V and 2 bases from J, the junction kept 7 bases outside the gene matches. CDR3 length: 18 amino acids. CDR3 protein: CATSDTSGRASTYNEQFF. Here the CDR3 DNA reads TGTGCCACCAGTGACACTAGCGGGAGGGCTAGCACCTACAATGAGCAGTTCTTC.

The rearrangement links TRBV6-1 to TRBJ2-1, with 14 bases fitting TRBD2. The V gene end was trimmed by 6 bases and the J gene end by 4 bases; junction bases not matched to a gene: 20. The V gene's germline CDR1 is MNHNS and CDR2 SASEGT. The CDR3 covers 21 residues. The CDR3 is CASSPLRGGGTSGGLYNEQFF. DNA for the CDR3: TGTGCCAGCAGCCCCTTGCGGGGGGGGGGGACTAGCGGGGGTCTATACAATGAGCAGTTCTTC.

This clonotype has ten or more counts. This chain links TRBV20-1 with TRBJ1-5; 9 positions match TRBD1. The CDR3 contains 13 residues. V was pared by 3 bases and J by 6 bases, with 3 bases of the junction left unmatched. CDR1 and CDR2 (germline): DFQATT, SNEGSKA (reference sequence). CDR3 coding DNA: TGCAGTGCTAGCGGGACAGGGAGTCAGCCCCAGCATTTT. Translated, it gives CSASGTGSQPQHF.

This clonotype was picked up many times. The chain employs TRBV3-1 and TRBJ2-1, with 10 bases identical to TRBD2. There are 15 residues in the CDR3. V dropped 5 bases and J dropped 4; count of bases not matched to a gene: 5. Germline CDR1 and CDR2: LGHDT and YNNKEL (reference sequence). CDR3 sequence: CASSYGLAEYNEQFF. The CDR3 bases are TGTGCCAGCAGCTACGGACTAGCGGAGTACAATGAGCAGTTCTTC.

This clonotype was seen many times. As DNA, the CDR3 is TGTGCCAGCAGCCAAGCTTTTGGGACTAGCGGGATAAATGAGCAGTTCTTC. It encodes CASSQAFGTSGINEQFF. This chain joins TRBV3-1 and TRBJ2-1, with 13 bases identical to TRBD2. This CDR3 region has 17 residues. CDR1 is LGHDT and CDR2 is YNNKEL in the germline V gene (reference sequence). J lost 7 bases, V lost 1 base, and 7 bases had no gene match.

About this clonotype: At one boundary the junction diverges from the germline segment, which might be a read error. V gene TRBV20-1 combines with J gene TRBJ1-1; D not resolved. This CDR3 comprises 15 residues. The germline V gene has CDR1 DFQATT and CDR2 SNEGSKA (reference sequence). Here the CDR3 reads CSAPSRTRPNTEAFF. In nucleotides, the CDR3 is TGCAGTGCTCCTTCCCGGACCCGTCCGAACACTGAGGCTTTCTTT.

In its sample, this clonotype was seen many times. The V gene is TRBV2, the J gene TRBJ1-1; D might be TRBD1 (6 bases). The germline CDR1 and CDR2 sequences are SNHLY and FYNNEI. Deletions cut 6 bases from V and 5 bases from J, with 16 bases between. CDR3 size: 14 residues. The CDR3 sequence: CASRELRGGTEAFF. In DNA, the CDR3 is TGTGCCAGCAGGGAGCTCAGGGGAGGGACTGAAGCTTTCTTT.

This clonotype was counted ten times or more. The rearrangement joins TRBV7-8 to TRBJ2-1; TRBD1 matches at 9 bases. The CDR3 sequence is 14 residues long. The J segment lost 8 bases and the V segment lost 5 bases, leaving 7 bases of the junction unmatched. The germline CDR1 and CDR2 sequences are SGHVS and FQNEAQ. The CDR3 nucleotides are TGTGCCAGCAGCCCCGGACAGGGGCGGGATGAGCAGTTCTTC. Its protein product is CASSPGQGRDEQFF.

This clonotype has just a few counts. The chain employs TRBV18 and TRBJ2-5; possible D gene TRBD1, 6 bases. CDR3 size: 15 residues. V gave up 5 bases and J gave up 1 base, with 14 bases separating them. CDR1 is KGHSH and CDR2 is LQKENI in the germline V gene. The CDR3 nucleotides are TGTGCCAGCTCAGACCAACAGGGAACCCAAGAGACCCAGTACTTC. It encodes CASSDQQGTQETQYF.